A single T cell receptor beta chain is shown here with its context. The antigen it recognizes is unknown. The input lacks base qualities; no much larger clone sits a single base away. The germline V gene supplies CDR1 MDHEN and CDR2 SYDVKM. Here V drops 5 bases and J drops 6 bases, and the junction holds 9 bases not matched to any gene. The CDR3 runs 15 residues from the cysteine to the phenylalanine. The CDR3 DNA has 45 bases and is translated from base 1. These data belong to a study of T cell repertoires in ileal Crohn's disease (dated by TCRdb to about 2019). With respect to the entire study: At the time of surgery, about a third of patients were active smokers, and the median duration of disease was around eight years. Surgery was performed for a complication in all patients, with stricturing disease in roughly 60% and penetrating disease in approximately 40%. A total of approximately 170 mucosal samples from around 57 patients were sequenced, collected from several sites on the surgical specimen as well as at postoperative endoscopy. For commercial TCRB immunosequencing, roughly 0.5 micrograms of biopsy DNA were submitted for each sample. About half of the patients received postoperative therapy: about a dozen received thiopurines and 15 to 20 received anti-TNF agents. The study was conducted in parallel with a multicentre cohort built to find predictors of early endoscopic recurrence after ileocolonic resection. The M0 samples consisted of biopsies taken from the inflamed part of the ileum within the surgical resection specimen. Endoscopic postoperative recurrence was defined as a Rutgeerts score above i0. A prospective multicentre cohort supplied the 55 or so Crohn's disease patients whose TCR repertoires were analysed. What the work shows at the level of the full study, not this receptor alone: Compared with non-smokers, patients who were active smokers at surgery showed a significantly higher proportion of clonal expansions (around 24% vs 18%, p=0.02). Compared with CD4 T cells, sorted CD8 T cells contained more high-frequency clones, which suggests that the mucosal expansions were mostly CD8. Higher percentages of high-frequency clones at the time of surgery were linked to endoscopic recurrence, and every patient with clonality above 26.8% (18/57) had recurrence. Mucosal CD4 and CD8 T cells were sorted and sequenced only in a subgroup of patients, whose size was not stated.

Reading the label with the study, this specimen's time point is: inflamed ileum from the surgical specimen. Adults with ileal or ileocolonic Crohn's disease and an indication for ileocolonic resection were eligible for inclusion. Whole ileal mucosal biopsies were stored frozen at -80°C before DNA extraction. Genomic DNA was extracted from frozen whole biopsies with a TRizol-based method and quantified on a NanoDrop 2000 spectrophotometer. Preparation of the library involved the immunoSEQ multiplex PCR assay. Adaptive Biotechnology amplified the CDR3 regions from genomic DNA with a two-step multiplex PCR designed to control amplification bias. Primers covering every V and J gene segment were used in the first PCR, while barcodes and Illumina adapters were added in the second PCR. An Illumina instrument was used to sequence the CDR3 libraries. For the original study's pipeline: Vendor-provided pipelines were combined with custom analysis of raw data in R/Bioconductor under R version 3.3.0. Clonality, which ranges from 0 to 1, was calculated as the inverse of the normalised Shannon entropy across all productive clones. High-frequency clones were defined as the share of the repertoire occupied by the top 100 clones, with only clones passing a 95% confidence test being retained. Repertoire diversity was measured with the Simpson index, and overlap between samples was measured with the Morisita-Horn index. TCRdb re-hosts the immuneACCESS table, in-frame sequences only. Its copies lack some clones; in the studies checked, an unresolved V gene accounts for under half of them, and the cause for the rest is not known. V and J calls and clone size come straight from that table; D and trimming were deduced from the DNA. The sample has over 1,500 clones on record, about 92% of them singletons. The top ten clonotypes cover about 3.9% of the sample.

The sequence was obtained from an adult with Crohn's disease. The chain links TRBV28 with TRBJ1-4, and TRBD1 matches 7 of the central bases. The source material was ileal tissue. This receptor carries the CDR3 CASSPRAGGDEKLFF. The DNA sequence is given as TGTGCCAGCAGTCCCCGGGCAGGGGGGGATGAAAAACTGTTTTTT.